This T cell receptor beta chain was identified in a study of T-cell reconstitution after alpha-beta-depleted transplantation in children. Regarding the study as a whole: Fresh T-cell production supplied most of the T-cell counts and diversity seen one year after transplant. At around two months after transplant, the alpha-beta T cells were reportedly derived from several hundred expanded clones that came from non-depleted graft cells.

The CDR3 spans 17 residues. Germline V gives CDR1 MDHEN, CDR2 SYDVKM. J was trimmed by 8 bases and V by 3 bases; bases with no gene match: 12. Preparing the TCRbeta library involved the use of unique molecular identifiers. TCRdb re-called the PCR reads with MiXCR, one entry per CDR3 protein. The sample lists approximately 300,000 distinct CDR3 sequences, 9.5% to 13% occurring once. Remarks on this clonotype: The antigen is not known. A much larger clone lies one base from this, so it may be a read error. As the CDR3 is not closed by the conserved phenylalanine or tryptophan, this likely results from a read error.

The input for sequencing was PBMCs, taken before TCRalphabeta/CD19-depleted stem cell transplant. The chain has TRBV28 and TRBJ1-4, with 10 bases lining up with TRBD1. This TCR came from a boy younger than two with acute myeloid leukemia, due to receive a stem cell transplant. CDR3 in amino acids: CASSFSTGGDLDEKLFI. The CDR3 DNA reads TGTGCCAGCAGTTTCTCGACAGGGGGCGATTTAGACGAAAAACTGTTTATT.